The 31 T cell receptor beta chains presented below share a single source sample, sequenced in a study of T-cell reconstitution after alpha-beta-depleted transplantation in children. TCRbeta library construction was performed incorporating unique molecular identifiers. TCRdb recomputed calls from the PCR reads with MiXCR, one row per CDR3 protein. The sample records approximately 420,000 distinct CDR3 sequences, around 9.9% being singletons. The sample was PBMCs from the stem cell graft donor, taken from the stem cell graft. These receptors all come from a human donor who donated a stem cell graft to a child with acute myeloid leukemia.

In its sample, this clonotype was seen many times. The chain links TRBV7-2 to TRBJ1-5; TRBD1 is a possible D gene (5 bases). Germline V CDR1 and CDR2: SGHTA, FQGNSA. This CDR3 is built from 16 residues. V lost 5 bases, J lost 0 bases, and 14 bases lay in between. This CDR3 is CASSPPGRDSNQPQHF. The CDR3 DNA reads TGTGCCAGCAGCCCCCCTGGCAGGGATAGCAATCAGCCCCAGCATTTT.

This clonotype has a handful of counts. The chain couples TRBV20-1 to TRBJ2-5; a possible D gene is TRBD2 (6 bases). Germline-derived CDR1 and CDR2 are DFQATT and SNEGSKA (reference sequence). Trimming took 4 bases from V and 5 from J, leaving 8 bases between them. The CDR3 contains 11 residues. The CDR3 DNA is TGCAGTGCTATAGCGGATGAGACCCAGTACTTC. Protein product: CSAIADETQYF.

As for this clonotype: One base away lies a much larger clone, so this may be a sequencing read error. The chain employs TRBV20-1 and TRBJ2-1; D is possibly TRBD1 or TRBD2 (5 bases each). The CDR3 spans 16 residues. Germline CDR1 and CDR2: DFQATT and SNEGSKA (reference sequence). This CDR3 reads CCATSQGYGEYNEQFF. In DNA, the CDR3 is TGCTGTGCTACTAGTCAGGGATACGGGGAGTACAATGAGCAGTTCTTC.

The table lists this clonotype with a few counts. This chain joins TRBV6-5 and TRBJ2-2, with TRBD1 identical over 7 bases. Germline lookup yields CDR1 MNHEY and CDR2 SVGAGI. J gave up 6 bases and V 0 bases, and 4 bases lay outside the gene matches. The CDR3 is 15 residues long. CDR3 residues: CASSYSQGVAGELFF. The DNA of the CDR3 is TGTGCCAGCAGTTACTCGCAGGGGGTGGCCGGGGAGCTGTTTTTT.

As concerns this clonotype: Here the CDR3 omits its conserved ending phenylalanine or tryptophan, so a read error is the likely source. The chain couples TRBV9 to TRBJ1-1, with a possible D match to TRBD1 (5 bases). Germline V gene sequence: CDR1 SGDLS, CDR2 YYNGEE. The length of the CDR3 is 13 residues. Trimming took off 1 base at V and 8 bases at J, with 12 bases between the two ends. The CDR3 spells CASSVSTGGEAFL. In DNA, the CDR3 is TGTGCCAGCAGCGTATCAACAGGCGGGGAAGCTTTCTTA.

The chain recombines TRBV20-1 with TRBJ2-5; no reliable D call. The germline V gene encodes CDR1 DFQATT and CDR2 SNEGSKA (reference sequence). The CDR3 has 11 residues. Trimming took off 3 bases at V and 5 bases at J, with 7 bases between the two ends. CDR3 in DNA: TGCAGTGCTAGTACCTTGGAGACCCAGTACTTC. Its protein product is CSASTLETQYF.

The table lists this clonotype with many counts. The chain is built from TRBV20-1 and TRBJ2-7, with 14 bases matching TRBD2. The V and J ends lost 6 bases and 4 bases, in that order; junction bases with no gene match: 5. Germline V gene sequence: CDR1 DFQATT, CDR2 SNEGSKA (reference sequence). This CDR3 spans 14 amino acids. The CDR3 protein is CSAPGTSGSYEQYF. CDR3 DNA: TGCAGTGCCCCCGGGACTAGCGGGAGTTACGAGCAGTACTTC.

This clonotype was seen a few times. V is TRBV20-1 and J is TRBJ2-3, with 11 bases matching TRBD2. Germline V lookup: CDR1 DFQATT, CDR2 SNEGSKA (reference sequence). CDR3 size: 16 residues. The V segment lost 1 base and the J segment 7 bases; nucleotides outside the gene matches: 10. The CDR3 sequence is CSARVAGGRMENTQYF. The CDR3 DNA sequence: TGCAGTGCTAGAGTAGCGGGGGGGCGAATGGAGAATACGCAGTATTTT.

This clonotype came up a few times. The V and J genes are TRBV5-1 and TRBJ1-2, with D unclear. Germline CDR1 and CDR2: SGHRS and YFSETQ. The CDR3 is made up of 14 amino acids. Trimming removed 0 bases from V and 5 bases from J, with 11 bases in between. The CDR3 region has the DNA TGCGCCAGCAGCTTGGATGTAGGAGGGTATGGCTACACCTTC. It yields the protein CASSLDVGGYGYTF.

CDR3 amino acids: CSARTSGGNEQFF. Here the CDR3 DNA reads TGCAGTGCTAGAACTAGCGGGGGGAATGAGCAGTTCTTC. The chain links TRBV20-1 to TRBJ2-1; 12 bases fit TRBD2. This CDR3 has 13 residues. The V gene end was trimmed by 2 bases and the J gene end by 7 bases; junction bases not matched to a gene: 0. The germline V gene encodes CDR1 DFQATT and CDR2 SNEGSKA (reference sequence).

This clonotype is labeled medium-sized. The chain links TRBV12-3 or TRBV12-4 to TRBJ2-2; D not certain. The CDR3 loop spans 17 amino acids. The V end was cut by 3 bases, the J end by 3 bases, with 17 bases between. The CDR3 loop reads CASSLSVDISDTGELFF. The CDR3 region has the DNA TGTGCCAGCAGTTTGTCGGTCGACATCTCGGACACCGGGGAGCTGTTTTTT.

This clonotype was found many times. The V and J genes are TRBV7-2 and TRBJ2-7; 10 nucleotides align to TRBD2. In germline, CDR1 is SGHTA, CDR2 FQGNSA. J lost 0 bases, V lost 5 bases, and 4 bases had no gene match. CDR3 length equals 15 residues. The CDR3 loop is CASSPAGGPSYEQYF. The CDR3 bases are TGTGCCAGCAGCCCAGCGGGAGGGCCCTCCTACGAGCAGTACTTC.

The V and J genes are TRBV25-1 and TRBJ2-3; no clear D. Trimming took off 6 bases at V and 2 bases at J, with 12 bases between the two ends. CDR3 length: 14 residues. Germline assignment: CDR1 MGHDK and CDR2 SYGVNS. The CDR3 reads CASRDSVTTDTQYF. The CDR3 nucleotides read TGTGCCAGCAGGGATTCTGTGACCACAGATACGCAGTATTTT.

This clonotype occurred a few times. The gene calls are TRBV5-1 and TRBJ2-5, with 10 nucleotides matching TRBD1. The CDR3 extends over 18 amino acids. Unmatched junction bases numbered 12, after V lost 2 bases and J lost 2 bases. Germline assignment: CDR1 SGHRS and CDR2 YFSETQ. DNA of the CDR3: TGCGCCAGCAGCTTTAATCCTGGGGACAGGGGAGGGCAAGAGACCCAGTACTTC. The encoded protein is CASSFNPGDRGGQETQYF.

This clonotype was seen more than once but under ten times. V is TRBV7-9 and J is TRBJ2-1, with unresolved D. Trimming took 0 bases from V and 7 from J, leaving 7 bases between them. CDR1 is SEHNR and CDR2 is FQNEAQ in the germline V gene (reference sequence). This CDR3 is built from 13 residues. For the CDR3, the DNA is TGTGCCAGCAGCTTAGCTGTAGGAAATGAGCAGTTCTTC. It specifies CASSLAVGNEQFF.

This clonotype was picked up a small number of times. The chain employs TRBV20-1 and TRBJ2-1; 12 positions match TRBD2. J gave up 8 bases and V 1 base, and 9 bases lay outside the gene matches. The CDR3 length is 16 residues. Germline lookup yields CDR1 DFQATT and CDR2 SNEGSKA (reference sequence). The CDR3 region is CSARVIRLAGVHEQFF. In DNA, the CDR3 is TGCAGTGCTAGAGTAATACGACTAGCGGGAGTGCATGAGCAGTTCTTC.

This clonotype was recorded at least ten times. The chain combines TRBV11-1 with TRBJ2-7; maybe TRBD2 (5 bases). Trimming cost V 5 bases and J 2 bases, with 10 bases left between them. The CDR3 consists of 13 residues. Germline V gives CDR1 SGHAT, CDR2 FQDESV (reference sequence). The CDR3 loop is CASSPPGTYEQYV. In DNA, the CDR3 is TGTGCCAGCAGCCCCCCGGGGACCTACGAGCAGTACGTC.

CDR3 DNA: TGCAGTGCCAGCGACAGGGGACGGACCGGGGAGCTGTTTTTT. It encodes CSASDRGRTGELFF. V and J are TRBV20-1 and TRBJ2-2, with 8 nucleotides matching TRBD1. CDR3 size: 14 residues. The junction had 8 bases not matched to a gene; V was cut back by 6 bases and J by 5 bases. Germline V gives CDR1 DFQATT, CDR2 SNEGSKA (reference sequence).

This clonotype was observed a handful of times. V and J are TRBV2 and TRBJ1-2; no clear D gene. Germline V CDR1 and CDR2: SNHLY, FYNNEI. The CDR3 has 13 residues. The V and J ends lost 0 bases and 3 bases respectively, with 5 bases between them. CDR3 coding DNA: TGTGCCAGCAGTGAAGCGTTGGACTATGGCTACACCTTC. As protein: CASSEALDYGYTF.

The chain recombines TRBV12-3 or TRBV12-4 with TRBJ1-5; no clear D. This CDR3 contains 14 residues. V gave up 6 bases and J gave up 5 bases, with 14 bases separating them. The CDR3: CASSPSRGDQPQHF. CDR3 DNA: TGTGCCAGCAGCCCTTCTCGGGGAGATCAGCCCCAGCATTTT.

This chain joins TRBV2 and TRBJ2-7; D remains unclear. V gave up 6 bases and J gave up 7 bases, with 10 bases separating them. The V gene's germline CDR1 is SNHLY and CDR2 FYNNEI. There are 11 residues in the CDR3. Written as DNA, the CDR3 is TGTGCCAGCAGCCCTAGAATAGAGCAGTACTTC. Protein sequence: CASSPRIEQYF.

This clonotype was detected ten times or more. The chain uses TRBV5-5 and TRBJ2-6; D is unclear. The CDR3 runs to 15 residues. Germline loops: CDR1 SGHKS, CDR2 YYEKEE (reference sequence). Trimming took off 4 bases at V and 0 bases at J, with 8 bases between the two ends. CDR3 residues: CASSPLSSGANVLTF. The DNA for the CDR3 is TGTGCCAGCAGCCCCCTTAGCTCTGGGGCCAACGTCCTGACTTTC.

This clonotype was found many times. V is TRBV12-3 or TRBV12-4 and J is TRBJ2-7, with TRBD2 identical over 10 bases. The CDR3 totals 15 residues. The V segment lost 3 bases and the J segment 1 base; nucleotides outside the gene matches: 3. CDR3 amino acids: CASSLLAGASYEQYF. In DNA, the CDR3 is TGTGCCAGCAGTTTGCTAGCGGGAGCATCCTACGAGCAGTACTTC.

This clonotype appeared a few times. V usage is TRBV5-1 and J usage is TRBJ1-4, with a tentative D call TRBD1 (6 bases). The germline V gene has CDR1 SGHRS and CDR2 YFSETQ. The CDR3 covers 14 residues. Deletions cut 4 bases from V and 4 bases from J, with 11 bases between. CDR3 loop: CASSRGTLNEKLFF. The CDR3 region has the DNA TGCGCCAGCAGCCGCGGGACACTTAATGAAAAACTGTTTTTT.

The chain uses TRBV18 and TRBJ1-2; 7 bases align to TRBD1. This CDR3 has 17 amino acids. From germline, CDR1 is KGHSH and CDR2 LQKENI. V was pared by 4 bases and J by 0 bases, with 11 bases of the junction left unmatched. CDR3 sequence reads: CASSLGTELVPNYGYTF. The CDR3 nucleotides read TGTGCCAGCTCACTAGGGACAGAGCTCGTCCCTAACTATGGCTACACCTTC.

The sample holds a few counts of this clonotype. The V call is TRBV4-2, the J call TRBJ2-1; 7 nucleotides agree with TRBD2. Germline CDR1 is LGHNA and CDR2 is YNFKEQ. V gave up 0 bases and J gave up 5 bases; unmatched junction bases: 7. The CDR3 totals 16 residues. The CDR3 region is CASSQDGAGEDNEQFF. CDR3 DNA: TGTGCCAGCAGCCAAGATGGCGCGGGAGAGGACAATGAGCAGTTCTTC.

The rearrangement joins TRBV7-8 to TRBJ2-7, with D perhaps matching TRBD1 or TRBD2 (5 bases each). Per germline, CDR1 SGHVS and CDR2 FQNEAQ. Trimming stripped 5 bases from V and 3 bases from J, with 11 bases between. The CDR3 sequence is 13 residues long. The CDR3 region is CASSPGTHYEQYV. As DNA, the CDR3 is TGTGCCAGCAGCCCCGGGACCCACTACGAGCAGTACGTC.

The gene calls are TRBV5-1 and TRBJ2-5; D may be TRBD1 (6 bases). The CDR3 length is 15 residues. Looked up from germline, CDR1 is SGHRS and CDR2 is YFSETQ. V lost 7 bases to trimming and J lost 4 bases, with 20 bases between them. This CDR3 is CASQLGPGVAETQYF. The CDR3 nucleotides are TGCGCCAGCCAGCTCGGACCAGGGGTGGCAGAGACCCAGTACTTC.

The chain has TRBV2 and TRBJ2-7, with no clear D. CDR1 and CDR2 (germline): SNHLY, FYNNEI. The V end lost 4 bases, the J end lost 1 base, and 8 bases lay between the germline ends. The CDR3 runs to 13 residues. The CDR3 spells CASSGDNSYEQYV. The CDR3 DNA is TGTGCCAGCAGTGGAGACAATTCCTACGAGCAGTACGTC.

This clonotype occurred many times. The gene calls are TRBV5-1 and TRBJ2-3; TRBD1 might be the D (6 bases). This CDR3 spans 15 amino acids. Trimming cost V 4 bases and J 1 base, with 13 bases left between them. The germline CDR1 and CDR2 sequences are SGHRS and YFSETQ. The DNA for the CDR3 is TGCGCCAGCAGCCTCCAGGGGCACGGCACAGATACGCAGTATTTT. Translated: CASSLQGHGTDTQYF.

The chain uses TRBV10-3 and TRBJ2-5, with TRBD1 as a possible D gene (7 bases). Per germline, CDR1 ENHRY and CDR2 SYGVKD. Trimming pared 6 bases from V and 5 bases from J, leaving 13 bases between. This CDR3 is 13 amino acids long. The CDR3 region is CAISRGEAETQYF. The DNA for the CDR3 is TGTGCCATCAGCAGGGGGGAGGCGGAGACCCAGTACTTC.